These 12 T cell receptor beta chains originate from one sample sequenced in a study of blood T cell repertoires in COVID-19. Repertoires were generated with immunoSEQ multiplex PCR, while TCRdb's copy carries only in-frame clones and drops some. The table has about 110,000 clones, approximately 91% seen once. The sequencing sample was made of peripheral blood. The origin of the receptors is an older woman who had recovered from COVID-19.

The V gene is TRBV9, the J gene TRBJ2-7; 8 bases line up with TRBD2. The CDR3 loop spans 13 amino acids. Unmatched junction bases numbered 3, after V lost 1 base and J lost 6 bases. CDR1 SGDLS and CDR2 YYNGEE come from the germline V gene. The CDR3 protein is CASSVKRESEQYF. The CDR3 coding sequence is TGTGCCAGCAGCGTAAAGCGGGAGTCCGAGCAGTACTTC.

The CDR3 coding sequence is TGTGCCAGCAGTGAAAGGGGACAGGGGCGACTAGCGGGAAACAATGAGCAGTTCTTC. This gives the protein CASSERGQGRLAGNNEQFF. The rearrangement links TRBV2 to TRBJ2-1; D is possibly TRBD2 (11 bases). The CDR3 consists of 19 residues. Germline lookup yields CDR1 SNHLY and CDR2 FYNNEI. Trimming shortened V by 2 bases and J by 5 bases, and 25 bases separated the two germline ends.

The chain couples TRBV9 to TRBJ2-2, with 9 bases identical to TRBD1. In germline, CDR1 is SGDLS, CDR2 YYNGEE. The CDR3 covers 16 residues. J gave up 3 bases and V 4 bases, and 7 bases lay outside the gene matches. This CDR3 is CASSPAGTGYTGELFF. DNA for the CDR3: TGTGCCAGCAGCCCCGCCGGGACAGGGTACACCGGGGAGCTGTTTTTT.

The genes are TRBV6-5 and TRBJ2-7; 7 nucleotides align to TRBD2. This CDR3 region has 15 residues. The germline V gene has CDR1 MNHEY and CDR2 SVGAGI. Trimming cost V 5 bases and J 7 bases; bases outside gene matches: 14. The CDR3 spells CASSTAVGEGWEQYF. The CDR3 DNA reads TGTGCCAGCAGTACCGCCGTGGGGGAGGGCTGGGAGCAGTACTTC.

The chain uses TRBV7-6 and TRBJ2-3; maybe TRBD2 (7 bases). CDR1 is SGHVS and CDR2 is FNYEAQ in the germline V gene. This CDR3 region has 16 residues. V lost 4 bases and J lost 3, with 17 bases in between. The CDR3 loop reads CASSSGEGFSTDTQYF. The CDR3 DNA reads as TGTGCCAGCAGCTCAGGGGAGGGGTTTAGTACAGATACGCAGTATTTT. Supplemented by reference TRBV7-6 and TRBJ2-3, the full variable domain reads GAGVSQSPRYKVTKRGQDVALRCDPISGHVSLYWYRQALGQGPEFLTYFNYEAQQDKSGLPNDRFSAERPEGSISTLTIQRTEQRDSAMYRCASSSGEGFSTDTQYFGPGTRLTVL.

This chain links TRBV12-5 with TRBJ2-1, with TRBD1 as a possible D gene (7 bases). Deletions cut 6 bases from V and 3 bases from J, with 12 bases between. Germline V CDR1 and CDR2: LGHNT, FRNRAP. The CDR3 has 14 amino acids. The DNA of the CDR3 is TGTGCTAGTGGCCGCGGGACAGACTACAATGAGCAGTTCTTC. It encodes CASGRGTDYNEQFF.

This chain connects TRBV4-1 to TRBJ1-6; 9 bases map to TRBD1. Germline values: CDR1 MGHRA, CDR2 YSYEKL. J gave up 7 bases and V 2 bases, and 3 bases lay outside the gene matches. The CDR3 is 15 amino acids. DNA of the CDR3: TGCGCCAGCAGCCAAATCGACAGGGGGAATTCACCCCTCCACTTT. Amino acid sequence: CASSQIDRGNSPLHF.

The J gene is TRBJ2-1, the V gene TRBV2; 7 bases are a match to TRBD1. With V trimmed by 7 bases and J by 0 bases, 6 bases remained unmatched. Germline CDR1 reads SNHLY; CDR2 reads FYNNEI. This CDR3 contains 15 residues. CDR3 in amino acids: CASIEQGLSYNEQFF. The CDR3 region has the DNA TGTGCCAGCATAGAACAGGGGCTCTCCTACAATGAGCAGTTCTTC.

The chain uses TRBV6-5 and TRBJ2-7, with 7 bases matching TRBD1. Germline V gene lookup returns CDR1 MNHEY and CDR2 SVGAGI. The CDR3 contains 13 residues. V shed 2 bases and J 3 bases; nucleotides not matched to a gene: 1. CDR3 nucleotides: TGTGCCAGCAGTTACCCAGGGGGCTACGAGCAGTACTTC. Translation gives CASSYPGGYEQYF.

This chain connects TRBV19 to TRBJ2-1; TRBD2 aligns across 10 bases. This CDR3 spans 17 amino acids. Germline V lookup: CDR1 LNHDA, CDR2 SQIVND (reference sequence). The V segment lost 1 base and the J segment 4 bases; nucleotides outside the gene matches: 7. CDR3 residues: CASSIAASGSLYNEQFF. The CDR3 DNA reads TGTGCCAGTAGTATAGCTGCTAGCGGGAGCCTTTACAATGAGCAGTTCTTC. The entire variable domain, with the rest obtained from reference TRBV19 and TRBJ2-1, is as follows: DGGITQSPKYLFRKEGQNVTLSCEQNLNHDAMYWYRQDPGQGLRLIYYSQIVNDFQKGDIAEGYSVSREKKESFPLTVTSAQKNPTAFYLCASSIAASGSLYNEQFFGPGTRLTVL.

The chain has TRBV24-1 and TRBJ2-7; TRBD1 matches 7 bases. CDR1 is KGHDR, CDR2 SFDVKD, per germline. The CDR3 covers 13 residues. V lost 1 base to trimming and J lost 4 bases; unmatched junction nucleotides: 0. CDR3 coding DNA: TGTGCCACCAGTGATTTCAGGGGGTACGAGCAGTACTTC. It encodes CATSDFRGYEQYF.

V is TRBV7-9 and J is TRBJ1-5, with a possible D match to TRBD1 (6 bases). The CDR3 covers 15 residues. V was cut by 5 bases and J by 0 bases, with 11 bases left in between. Germline loops: CDR1 SEHNR, CDR2 FQNEAQ (reference sequence). The CDR3 sequence: CASSIGQTSNQPQHF. CDR3 bases: TGTGCCAGCAGCATCGGACAGACTAGCAATCAGCCCCAGCATTTT. Drawing the rest from reference TRBV7-9 and TRBJ1-5, the complete variable domain is DTGVSQNPRHKITKRGQNVTFRCDPISEHNRLYWYRQTLGQGPEFLTYFQNEAQLEKSRLLSDRFSAERPKGSFSTLEIQRTEQGDSAMYLCASSIGQTSNQPQHFGDGTRLSIL.